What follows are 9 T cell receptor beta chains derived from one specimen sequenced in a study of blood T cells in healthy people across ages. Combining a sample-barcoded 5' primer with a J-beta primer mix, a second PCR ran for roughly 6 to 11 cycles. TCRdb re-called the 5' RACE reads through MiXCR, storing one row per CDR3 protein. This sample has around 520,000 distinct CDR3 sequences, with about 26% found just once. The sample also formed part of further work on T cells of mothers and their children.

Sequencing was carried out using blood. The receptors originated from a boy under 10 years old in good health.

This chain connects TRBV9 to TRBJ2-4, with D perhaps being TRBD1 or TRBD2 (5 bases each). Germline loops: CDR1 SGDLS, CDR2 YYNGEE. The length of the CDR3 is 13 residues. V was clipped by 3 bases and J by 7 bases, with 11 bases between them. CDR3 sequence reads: CASSGGGGNIQYF. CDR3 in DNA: TGTGCCAGCAGCGGTGGTGGGGGTAACATTCAGTACTTC.

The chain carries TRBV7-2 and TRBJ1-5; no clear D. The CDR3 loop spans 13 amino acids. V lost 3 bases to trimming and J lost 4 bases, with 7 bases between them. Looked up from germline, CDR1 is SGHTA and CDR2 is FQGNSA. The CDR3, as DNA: TGTGCCAGCAGCTTTCCAAGGAATCAGCCCCAGCATTTT. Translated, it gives CASSFPRNQPQHF.

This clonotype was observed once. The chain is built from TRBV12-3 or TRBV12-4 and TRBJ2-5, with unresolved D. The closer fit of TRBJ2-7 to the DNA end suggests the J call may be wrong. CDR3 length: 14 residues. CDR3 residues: CASSFSLGFVEQYF. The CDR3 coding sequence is TGTGCCAGCAGTTTCAGTTTAGGGTTTGTCGAGCAGTACTTC.

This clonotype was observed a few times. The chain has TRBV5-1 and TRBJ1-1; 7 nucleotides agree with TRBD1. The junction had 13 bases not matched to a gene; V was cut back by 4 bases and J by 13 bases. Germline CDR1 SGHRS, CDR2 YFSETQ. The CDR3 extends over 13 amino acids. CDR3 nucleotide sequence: TGCGCCAGCAGCCGTCAGGGGGAGGAAGATGGTTTCTTT. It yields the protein CASSRQGEEDGFF.

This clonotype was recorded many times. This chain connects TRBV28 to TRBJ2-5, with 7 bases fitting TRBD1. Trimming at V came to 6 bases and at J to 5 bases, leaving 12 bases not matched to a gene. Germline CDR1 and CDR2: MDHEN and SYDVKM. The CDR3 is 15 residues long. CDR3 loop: CASRSSGQARETQYF. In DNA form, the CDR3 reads TGTGCCAGCAGAAGTTCTGGACAGGCTCGGGAGACCCAGTACTTC.

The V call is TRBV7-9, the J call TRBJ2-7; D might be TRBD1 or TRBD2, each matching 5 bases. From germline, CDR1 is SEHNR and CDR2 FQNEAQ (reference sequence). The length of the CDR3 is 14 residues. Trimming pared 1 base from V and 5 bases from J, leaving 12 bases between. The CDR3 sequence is CASSLGDPSDEQYF. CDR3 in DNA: TGTGCCAGCAGCTTAGGGGACCCCTCTGACGAGCAGTACTTC.

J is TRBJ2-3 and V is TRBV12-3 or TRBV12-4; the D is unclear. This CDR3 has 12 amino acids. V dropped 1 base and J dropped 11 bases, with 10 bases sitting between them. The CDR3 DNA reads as TGTGCCAGCAGTTTAGACCGGCTCGGGCAGTATTTT. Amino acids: CASSLDRLGQYF.

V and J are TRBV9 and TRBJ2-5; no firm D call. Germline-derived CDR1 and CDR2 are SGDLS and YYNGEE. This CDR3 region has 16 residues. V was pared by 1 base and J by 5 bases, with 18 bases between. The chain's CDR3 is CASSVLRCLRTETQYF. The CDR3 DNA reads TGTGCCAGCAGCGTACTTCGGTGTCTACGGACGGAGACCCAGTACTTC.

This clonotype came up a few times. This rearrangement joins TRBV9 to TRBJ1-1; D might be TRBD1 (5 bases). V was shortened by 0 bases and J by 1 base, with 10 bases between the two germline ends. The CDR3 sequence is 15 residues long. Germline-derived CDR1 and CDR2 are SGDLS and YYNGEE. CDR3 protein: CASSVDGGGNTEAFF. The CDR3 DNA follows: TGTGCCAGCAGCGTAGATGGGGGGGGGAACACTGAAGCTTTCTTT.